The 20 T cell receptor beta chains listed next were all sequenced from one sample in a study of tumor-infiltrating lymphocytes in glioblastoma multiforme. TCRB libraries came from RNA via three nested multiplex PCR rounds. Each CDR3 protein gets one entry after TCRdb re-called the multiplex PCR reads with MiXCR. The table records almost 15,000 distinct CDR3 sequences, approximately 71% of them present only once. The material sequenced was brain tumor tissue. These receptors were collected from a male donor with glioblastoma.

The chain has TRBV28 and TRBJ2-7, with no clear D. This CDR3 is built from 15 residues. CDR1 is MDHEN, CDR2 SYDVKM, per germline. The CDR3 reads CASSPERLGYYQQYV. In DNA form, the CDR3 reads TGTGCCAGCAGTCCCGAGCGTTTGGGTTACTACCAGCAGTACGTC.

V is TRBV6-5 and J is TRBJ2-6; D call uncertain. CDR1 is MNHEY, CDR2 SVGAGI, per germline. The CDR3 is 18 amino acids. Trimming left V 8 bases short and J 1 base short, with 21 bases between. As DNA, the CDR3 is TGTGCCAGCGCCGTAATGGGATGGCACTTTTCTGGGGCCAACGTCCTGACTTTC. This sequence encodes CASAVMGWHFSGANVLTF.

This chain uses TRBV29-1 with TRBJ1-6, with D perhaps TRBD1 (6 bases). Trimming removed 4 bases from V and 14 bases from J, with 18 bases in between. CDR1 SQVTM and CDR2 ANQGSEA come from the germline V gene. The length of the CDR3 is 13 residues. The CDR3 DNA sequence: TGCAGCGTTGCAAGGGACATAGAATCATCCCTCCACTTT. Its protein product is CSVARDIESSLHF.

Concerning this clonotype: The germline gene is not matched at one end of the junction; a read error may be the cause. The V call is TRBV20-1, the J call TRBJ2-1, with D perhaps TRBD2 (6 bases). The CDR3 has 14 residues. CDR1 is DFQATT, CDR2 SNEGSKA, per germline (reference sequence). The CDR3 spells CNARSGARVNELFF. The CDR3 nucleotides read TGCAACGCTAGATCGGGAGCACGGGTCAATGAGCTGTTCTTC.

This clonotype was detected many times. Since a much larger clone is just one base distant, this may be a read error. The chain employs TRBV6-1 and TRBJ1-4; a weak D match, TRBD1 (5 bases). The CDR3 is 16 amino acids. Per the germline V gene, CDR1 is MNHNS and CDR2 is SASEGT. The CDR3 region is CASSPSGVGANEKLSF. CDR3 DNA sequence: TGTGCCAGCAGTCCCAGCGGGGTTGGGGCTAATGAAAAACTGTCTTTT.

The chain combines TRBV6-1 with TRBJ1-1; D uncertain. Germline V gene lookup returns CDR1 MNHNS and CDR2 SASEGT. The CDR3 consists of 13 residues. V lost 2 bases and J lost 1, with 5 bases in between. For the CDR3, the DNA is TGTGCCAGCAGTGAACCCCAGAACACTGAAGCTTTCTTT. Protein: CASSEPQNTEAFF.

As concerns this clonotype: The final CDR3 position lacks the conserved phenylalanine or tryptophan, pointing to a likely read error. This chain links TRBV11-2 with TRBJ2-7; D is ambiguous. The CDR3 is 12 residues long. CDR1 is SGHAT, CDR2 FQNNGV, per germline. Deletions cut 2 bases from V and 9 bases from J, with 11 bases between. This CDR3 is CASSLRPARQYS. Here the CDR3 DNA reads TGTGCCAGCAGCTTAAGGCCCGCACGGCAGTACTCC.

Worth noting for this clonotype: Just one base apart from a much larger clone, this may be a read error. The chain employs TRBV11-1 and TRBJ2-6; D possibly corresponds to TRBD1 (5 bases). Germline CDR1 reads SGHAT; CDR2 reads FQDESV (reference sequence). This CDR3 has 15 residues. The CDR3 DNA follows: TGTGCCAGCAGCTTTGTAACGTTTGGGGCCAACGTCCTGATTTTC. Translating it yields CASSFVTFGANVLIF.

This clonotype was counted a few times. The rearrangement uses TRBV20-1 and TRBJ2-7; possible D gene TRBD1, 6 bases. Trimming shortened V by 5 bases and J by 8 bases, and 13 bases separated the two germline ends. The CDR3 consists of 11 residues. CDR1 and CDR2 from the germline V gene are DFQATT and SNEGSKA (reference sequence). This CDR3 is CSAGQTGKQYF. CDR3 coding DNA: TGCAGTGCTGGTCAAACAGGGAAGCAGTACTTC.

This clonotype was detected ten times or more. This rearrangement joins TRBV11-1 to TRBJ2-7; TRBD2 matches at 7 bases. Germline V gene data show CDR1 as SGHAT and CDR2 as FQDESV (reference sequence). The CDR3 consists of 15 residues. The V segment lost 5 bases and the J segment 0 bases; nucleotides outside the gene matches: 7. CDR3 nucleotide sequence: TGTGCCAGCAGCCCCGGGAGGTTTAACTCCTACGAGCAGTACTTC. Translated, it gives CASSPGRFNSYEQYF.

Only one count was recorded for this clonotype. V is TRBV6-2 or TRBV6-3 and J is TRBJ1-1; no firm D call. CDR3 length equals 15 residues. With 6 bases removed from V and 4 bases from J, the gap between germline ends came to 18 bases. CDR1 MNHEY and CDR2 SVGEGT come from the germline V gene. CDR3 nucleotide sequence: TGTGCCAGCAGCTTCTCAATCGACGGAATCACTGAAGCTTTCTTT. This gives the protein CASSFSIDGITEAFF.

This clonotype was recorded only once. The rearrangement joins TRBV20-1 to TRBJ2-3, with D perhaps matching TRBD2 (5 bases). Trimming removed 2 bases at V and 1 base at J, with 19 bases between. The CDR3 is 17 residues long. Germline-derived CDR1 and CDR2 are DFQATT and SNEGSKA (reference sequence). This chain's CDR3 is CSARNRVTRVGTDTQYF. The CDR3 coding sequence is TGCAGTGCTAGAAACCGCGTTACTAGAGTCGGCACAGATACGCAGTATTTT.

Turning to this clonotype: A much larger clone lies a single base off, so this may be a read error. The CDR3: CASSHSTPSNEKLFF. DNA for the CDR3: TGCGCCAGCAGCCATTCAACACCGAGTAATGAAAAACTGTTTTTT. This chain joins TRBV4-3 and TRBJ1-4; D is uncertain. There are 15 residues in the CDR3. Germline V gene sequence: CDR1 LGHNA, CDR2 YSLEER. Between the trimmed V and J ends, which lost 3 bases and 4 bases, there was a span of 12 bases.

On this clonotype itself: The junction shows a germline mismatch at one end, possibly a read error. V usage is TRBV4-2 and J usage is TRBJ1-5, with a weak D call TRBD1 (5 bases). Germline loops: CDR1 LGHNA, CDR2 YNFKEQ. The CDR3 consists of 16 residues. The CDR3 region has the DNA TGTGCCAGCAGCCACGAGAGCTACGGGGGTGGTCAGCCCCAGCACTTT. Translating gives CASSHESYGGGQPQHF.

A note on this clonotype: At one boundary the junction diverges from the germline segment, which might be a read error. The CDR3 spells CTSSENREWETQYF. The CDR3 DNA reads as TGCACCAGCAGTGAGAACAGGGAATGGGAGACCCAGTATTTC. This chain connects TRBV10-2 to TRBJ2-5, with D possibly matching TRBD1 (6 bases). The CDR3 spans 14 residues. Germline CDR1 reads WSHSY; CDR2 reads SAAADI.

Note on this clonotype: An end of the junction does not agree with germline; a read error may underlie this. The genes are TRBV5-1 and TRBJ2-7; 8 bases line up with TRBD1. The CDR3 is made up of 16 amino acids. Germline-derived CDR1 and CDR2 are SGHRS and YFSETQ. The chain's CDR3 is CPSSLEGQASSYGQYF. The CDR3 bases are TGCCCCAGCAGCTTGGAGGGACAGGCTTCTTCCTACGGGCAGTACTTC.

This clonotype was seen ten or more times. The V and J genes are TRBV29-1 and TRBJ1-1; D is possibly TRBD1 (6 bases). The V and J ends lost 0 bases and 12 bases respectively, with 14 bases between them. The CDR3 length is 12 residues. CDR1 SQVTM and CDR2 ANQGSEA come from the germline V gene. CDR3 sequence: CSVEDILGASFF. CDR3 sequence (DNA): TGCAGCGTTGAAGATATTCTGGGGGCATCTTTCTTT.

Judged by abundance, this clonotype is medium-sized. The chain links TRBV6-5 to TRBJ2-5; TRBD2 matches 9 bases. The V and J ends lost 1 base and 7 bases, in that order; junction bases with no gene match: 13. CDR3 length: 17 residues. The germline CDR1 and CDR2 sequences are MNHEY and SVGAGI. The CDR3 spells CASSYFRASGIPGTQYF. CDR3 bases: TGTGCCAGCAGTTACTTTCGGGCTAGCGGGATTCCCGGGACCCAGTACTTC.

The J gene is TRBJ2-1, the V gene TRBV11-2; D ambiguous. This CDR3 is built from 13 residues. Germline loops: CDR1 SGHAT, CDR2 FQNNGV. Trimming took 5 bases from V and 8 from J, leaving 13 bases between them. The CDR3 nucleotides read TGTGCCAGCAGCGCAGAGGCCGAGGATGAGCAGTTCTTC. Translated, it gives CASSAEAEDEQFF.

This clonotype appeared a single time. The rearrangement links TRBV29-1 to TRBJ2-1; D remains ambiguous. The length of the CDR3 is 11 residues. V lost 6 bases to trimming and J lost 2 bases, with 5 bases between them. CDR1 SQVTM and CDR2 ANQGSEA come from the germline V gene. The CDR3 is CSVETYNEQFF. The CDR3 DNA follows: TGCAGCGTCGAGACCTACAATGAGCAGTTCTTC.